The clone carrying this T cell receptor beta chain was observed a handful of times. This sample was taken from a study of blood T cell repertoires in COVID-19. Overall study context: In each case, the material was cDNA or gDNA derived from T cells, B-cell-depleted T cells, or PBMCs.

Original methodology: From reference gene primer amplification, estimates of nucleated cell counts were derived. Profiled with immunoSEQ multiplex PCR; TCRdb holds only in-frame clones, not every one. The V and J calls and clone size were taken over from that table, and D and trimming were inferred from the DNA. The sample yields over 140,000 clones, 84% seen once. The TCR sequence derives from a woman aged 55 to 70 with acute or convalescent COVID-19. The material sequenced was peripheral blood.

CDR3 nucleotides: TGCAGCGTTGGTCCGGGACAGAGTTCTGGAAACACCATATATTTT. It specifies CSVGPGQSSGNTIYF. This sequence joins TRBV29-1 and TRBJ1-3, with 7 bases lining up with TRBD1. CDR3 length equals 15 residues. Germline CDR1 SQVTM, CDR2 ANQGSEA. Trimming removed 4 bases from V and 1 base from J; junction bases left unmatched: 7.